The sequence of this TCR beta chain was determined in a study of blood T cells in healthy people across ages. Study conclusions and caveats: Estimated diversity that came from one million T cells was considered an underestimate. CMV status of donors was not determined, possibly confounding expanded clonotype changes.

A minimum of 6 million PBMCs was isolated per sample. The CDR3 totals 15 residues. V was shortened by 6 bases and J by 5 bases, with 16 bases between the two germline ends. CDR1 and CDR2 from the germline V gene are MNHEY and SMNVEV (reference sequence). Primers used in a second PCR of about 7 to 12 cycles were a sample-barcoded 5' primer and a J-beta primer mix. TCRdb re-derived calls from the 5' RACE reads in MiXCR, one entry per CDR3 protein. The sample comprises fewer than 900,000 distinct CDR3 sequences, around 34% of which are singletons, and 10% to 15% rests with the top ten. This clonotype was observed a handful of times. Its antigen remains unknown.

The sequence was collected from a man in his late teens or twenties in good health. The sequenced material came from blood. The gene calls are TRBV27 and TRBJ2-2; D might be TRBD1 or TRBD2, each matching 6 bases. This CDR3 reads CASRWGARETGELFF. The CDR3 DNA reads as TGTGCCAGCAGATGGGGGGCTAGAGAAACCGGGGAGCTGTTTTTT.